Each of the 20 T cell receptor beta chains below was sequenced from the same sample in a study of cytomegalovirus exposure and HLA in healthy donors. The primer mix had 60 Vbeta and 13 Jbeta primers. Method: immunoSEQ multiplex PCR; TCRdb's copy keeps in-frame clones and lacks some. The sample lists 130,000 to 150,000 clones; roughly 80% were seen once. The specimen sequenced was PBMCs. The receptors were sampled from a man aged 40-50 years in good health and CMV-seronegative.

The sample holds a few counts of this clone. CDR3 coding DNA: TGTGCCAGCAGCTTAATACAGGGAAAAAACATTCAGTACTTC. Its protein product is CASSLIQGKNIQYF. The rearrangement joins TRBV5-5 to TRBJ2-4, with a weak D call TRBD1 (6 bases). The CDR3 extends over 14 amino acids. V lost 2 bases to trimming and J lost 4 bases, with 10 bases between them. Germline values: CDR1 SGHKS, CDR2 YYEKEE (reference sequence). The full variable domain, rest sourced from reference TRBV5-5 and TRBJ2-4, is DAGVTQSPTHLIKTRGQQVTLRCSPISGHKSVSWYQQVLGQGPQFIFQYYEKEERGRGNFPDRFSARQFPNYSSELNVNALLLGDSALYLCASSLIQGKNIQYFGAGTRLSVL.

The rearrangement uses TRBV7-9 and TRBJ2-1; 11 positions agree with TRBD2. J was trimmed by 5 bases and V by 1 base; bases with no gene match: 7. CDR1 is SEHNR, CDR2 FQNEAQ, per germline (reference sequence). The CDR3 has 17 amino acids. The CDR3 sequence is CASSLGSPGLADNEQFF. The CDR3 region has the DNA TGTGCCAGCAGCTTAGGAAGCCCGGGACTAGCGGACAATGAGCAGTTCTTC. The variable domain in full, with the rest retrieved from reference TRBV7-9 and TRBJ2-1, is DTGVSQNPRHKITKRGQNVTFRCDPISEHNRLYWYRQTLGQGPEFLTYFQNEAQLEKSRLLSDRFSAERPKGSFSTLEIQRTEQGDSAMYLCASSLGSPGLADNEQFFGPGTRLTVL.

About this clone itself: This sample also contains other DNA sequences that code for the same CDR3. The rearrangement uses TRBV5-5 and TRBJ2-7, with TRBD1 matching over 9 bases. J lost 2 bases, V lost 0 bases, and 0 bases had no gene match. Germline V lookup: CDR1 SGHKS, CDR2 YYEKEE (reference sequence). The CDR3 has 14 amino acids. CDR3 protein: CASSLGQGAYEQYF. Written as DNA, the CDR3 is TGTGCCAGCAGCTTGGGACAGGGGGCCTACGAGCAGTACTTC.

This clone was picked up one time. CDR3 nucleotides: TGCGCCAGCAGCCTGGAAGGACAGGCCCGGGGTTCACCCCTCCACTTT. Protein sequence: CASSLEGQARGSPLHF. The gene calls are TRBV5-1 and TRBJ1-6, with TRBD1 matching over 7 bases. V lost 4 bases and J lost 9; bases outside the gene matches: 13. The CDR3 runs 16 residues. Germline CDR1 and CDR2: SGHRS and YFSETQ.

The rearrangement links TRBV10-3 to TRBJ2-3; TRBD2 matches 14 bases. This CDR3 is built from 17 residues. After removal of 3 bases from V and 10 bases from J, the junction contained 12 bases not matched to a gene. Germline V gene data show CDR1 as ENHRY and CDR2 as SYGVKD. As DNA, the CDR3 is TGTGCCATCAGTGAAGGACTAGCGGGGGGTCAAAAATCCGCGCAGTATTTT. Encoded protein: CAISEGLAGGQKSAQYF.

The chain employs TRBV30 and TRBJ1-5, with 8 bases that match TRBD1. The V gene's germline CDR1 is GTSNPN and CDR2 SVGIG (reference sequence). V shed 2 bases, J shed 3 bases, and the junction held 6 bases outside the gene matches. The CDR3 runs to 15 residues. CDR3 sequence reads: CAWSSSGQVNQPQHF. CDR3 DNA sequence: TGTGCCTGGAGTAGTTCGGGACAGGTCAATCAGCCCCAGCATTTT.

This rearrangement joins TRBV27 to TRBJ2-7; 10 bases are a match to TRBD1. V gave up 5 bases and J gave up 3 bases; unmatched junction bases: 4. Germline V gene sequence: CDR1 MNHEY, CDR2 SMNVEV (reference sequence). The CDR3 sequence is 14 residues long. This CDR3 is CASSPRTGGYEQYF. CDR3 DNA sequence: TGTGCCAGCAGTCCCCGGACAGGGGGCTACGAGCAGTACTTC.

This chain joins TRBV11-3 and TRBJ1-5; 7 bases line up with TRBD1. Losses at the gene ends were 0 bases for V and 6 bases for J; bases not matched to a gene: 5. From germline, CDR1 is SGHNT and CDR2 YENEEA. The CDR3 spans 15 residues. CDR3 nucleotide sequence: TGTGCCAGCAGCTTAGAAGGTACAGGGGCTCAGCCCCAGCATTTT. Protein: CASSLEGTGAQPQHF.

The CDR3 protein is CASSIAGRGANYGYTF. The CDR3 DNA reads TGTGCCAGTAGTATCGCAGGGAGGGGAGCTAACTATGGCTACACCTTC. The V and J genes are TRBV19 and TRBJ1-2; a weak D match, TRBD1 (5 bases). This CDR3 comprises 16 residues. Germline CDR1 is LNHDA and CDR2 is SQIVND (reference sequence). Trimming left V 3 bases short and J 0 bases short, with 14 bases between.

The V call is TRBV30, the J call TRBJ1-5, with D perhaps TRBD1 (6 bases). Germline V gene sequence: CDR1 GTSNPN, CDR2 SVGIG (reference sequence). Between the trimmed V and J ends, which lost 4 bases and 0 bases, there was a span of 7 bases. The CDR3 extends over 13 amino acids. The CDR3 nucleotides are TGTGCCTGGACCAGGGGTAGCAATCAGCCCCAGCATTTT. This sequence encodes CAWTRGSNQPQHF.

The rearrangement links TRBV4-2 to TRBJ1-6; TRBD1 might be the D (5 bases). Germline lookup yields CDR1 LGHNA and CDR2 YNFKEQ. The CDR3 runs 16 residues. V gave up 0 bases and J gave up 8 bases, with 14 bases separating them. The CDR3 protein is CASSQEPGVSDSPLHF. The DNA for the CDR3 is TGTGCCAGCAGCCAAGAGCCGGGGGTATCGGATTCACCCCTCCACTTT.

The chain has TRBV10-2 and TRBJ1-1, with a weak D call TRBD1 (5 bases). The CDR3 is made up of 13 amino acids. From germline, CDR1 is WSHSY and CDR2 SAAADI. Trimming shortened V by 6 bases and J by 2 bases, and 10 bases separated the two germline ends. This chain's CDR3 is CASRGDYNTEAFF. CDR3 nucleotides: TGCGCCAGCAGAGGGGACTATAACACTGAAGCTTTCTTT.

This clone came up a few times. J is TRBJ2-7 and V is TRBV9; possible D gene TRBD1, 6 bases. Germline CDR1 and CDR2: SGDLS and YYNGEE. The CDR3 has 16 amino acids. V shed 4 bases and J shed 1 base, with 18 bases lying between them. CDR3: CASSPDPQGPSYEQYF. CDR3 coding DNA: TGTGCCAGCAGCCCCGACCCTCAGGGGCCGTCCTACGAGCAGTACTTC. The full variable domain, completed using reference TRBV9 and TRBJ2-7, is DSGVTQTPKHLITATGQRVTLRCSPRSGDLSVYWYQQSLDQGLQFLIQYYNGEERAKGNILERFSAQQFPDLHSELNLSSLELGDSALYFCASSPDPQGPSYEQYFGPGTRLTVT.

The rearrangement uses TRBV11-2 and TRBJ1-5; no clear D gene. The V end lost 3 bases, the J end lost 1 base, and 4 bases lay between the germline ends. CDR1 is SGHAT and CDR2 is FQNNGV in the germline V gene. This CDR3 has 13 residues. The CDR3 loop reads CASSFSSNQPQHF. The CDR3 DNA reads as TGTGCCAGCAGCTTTTCGAGCAATCAGCCCCAGCATTTT.

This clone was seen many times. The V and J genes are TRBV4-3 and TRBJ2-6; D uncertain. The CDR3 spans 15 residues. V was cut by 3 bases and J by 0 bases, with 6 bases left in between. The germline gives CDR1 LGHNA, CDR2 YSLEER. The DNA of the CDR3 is TGCGCCAGCAGCCAGAGTAGCTCTGGGGCCAACGTCCTGACTTTC. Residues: CASSQSSSGANVLTF.

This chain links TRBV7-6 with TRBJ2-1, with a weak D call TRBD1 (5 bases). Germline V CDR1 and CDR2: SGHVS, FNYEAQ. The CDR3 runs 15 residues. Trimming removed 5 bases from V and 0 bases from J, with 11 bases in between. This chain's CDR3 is CASSTTVSSYNEQFF. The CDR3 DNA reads TGTGCCAGCAGCACGACAGTGAGCTCCTACAATGAGCAGTTCTTC.

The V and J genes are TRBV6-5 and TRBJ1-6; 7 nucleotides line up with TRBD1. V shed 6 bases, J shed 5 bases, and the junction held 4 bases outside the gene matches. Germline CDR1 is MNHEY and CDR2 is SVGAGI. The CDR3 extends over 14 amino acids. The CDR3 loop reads CASREGQNNSPLHF. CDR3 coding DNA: TGTGCCAGCAGGGAGGGACAGAATAATTCACCCCTCCACTTT.

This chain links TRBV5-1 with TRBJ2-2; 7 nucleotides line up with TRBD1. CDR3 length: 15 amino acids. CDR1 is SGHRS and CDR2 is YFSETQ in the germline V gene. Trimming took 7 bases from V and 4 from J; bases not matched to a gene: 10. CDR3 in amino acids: CASENQRTGTGELFF. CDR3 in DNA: TGCGCCAGCGAAAACCAAAGGACAGGCACCGGGGAGCTGTTTTTT.

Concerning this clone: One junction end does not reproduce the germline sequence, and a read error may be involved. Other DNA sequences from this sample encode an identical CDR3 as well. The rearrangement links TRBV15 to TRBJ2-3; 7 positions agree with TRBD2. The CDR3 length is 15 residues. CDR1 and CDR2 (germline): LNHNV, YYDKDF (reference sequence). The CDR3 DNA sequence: TGCGCCACCAGCTGGGTAGCGGGCAGCACAGATACGCAGTATTTT. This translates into CATSWVAGSTDTQYF.

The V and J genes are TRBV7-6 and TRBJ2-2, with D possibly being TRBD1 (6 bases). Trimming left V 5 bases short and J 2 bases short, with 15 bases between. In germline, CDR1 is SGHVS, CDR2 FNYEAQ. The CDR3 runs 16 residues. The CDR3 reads CASSPLGGDNTGELFF. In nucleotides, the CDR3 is TGTGCCAGCAGCCCCCTAGGGGGTGATAACACCGGGGAGCTGTTTTTT. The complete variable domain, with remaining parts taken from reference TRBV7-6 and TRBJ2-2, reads GAGVSQSPRYKVTKRGQDVALRCDPISGHVSLYWYRQALGQGPEFLTYFNYEAQQDKSGLPNDRFSAERPEGSISTLTIQRTEQRDSAMYRCASSPLGGDNTGELFFGEGSRLTVL.